The rows below give T cell receptor beta chains drawn from one sample of a study of shared clonotypes between healthy human individuals. Sequenced by immunoSEQ multiplex PCR; TCRdb stores in-frame clones only, minus some. The sample yields around 1.9 million clones, about 94% seen once. Sample: naive CD8+ T cells from PBMCs. Source of these receptors: a man younger than 35 in good health. Some clones in this sample may be carry-over from other donors' samples. CDR3s leave out the opening cysteine and the closing phenylalanine or tryptophan. The D gene is left open where the match is weak.

v_gene	d_gene	j_gene	CDR3aa
TRBV4-3	NA	TRBJ2-3	ASQGDTDTQY
TRBV9	TRBD1	TRBJ2-5	ASSRGGYQETQY
TRBV2	NA	TRBJ2-1	ASSEASYNEQF
TRBV6-1	NA	TRBJ1-6	ASSEGDYNSPLH
TRBV27	TRBD1	TRBJ2-7	ASSGTGARYEQY
TRBV4-1	NA	TRBJ1-5	ASSPRLGVNQPQH
TRBV27	NA	TRBJ1-1	ASSRLNTEAF
TRBV29-1	TRBD1	TRBJ2-1	SVERAGGSYNEQF
TRBV2	NA	TRBJ2-2	ASSDPGGNTGELF
TRBV7-8	TRBD1	TRBJ2-7	ASSLAGQGNVDEQY
TRBV27	NA	TRBJ2-7	ASSLRQGIAATYEQY
TRBV28	NA	TRBJ2-1	ASSRPYNEQF
TRBV10-3	NA	TRBJ2-1	AISESTLRNEQF
TRBV5-1	NA	TRBJ1-4	ASSSSGEWTNEKLF
TRBV5-6	NA	TRBJ2-7	ASSSYRQGGQY
TRBV11-2	NA	TRBJ2-5	ASSLVTAQETQY
TRBV6-5	TRBD2	TRBJ2-1	ASSYSSLAFNEQF
TRBV29-1	NA	TRBJ1-1	SVDGWLAASNTEAF
TRBV27	TRBD2	TRBJ2-3	ASSLGGWGTDTQY
TRBV10-1	NA	TRBJ1-2	ASSRDRSDGYT
TRBV11-2	TRBD2	TRBJ2-1	ASSLGAGGPIAGEQF
TRBV10-3	NA	TRBJ1-1	AISESAGRGENTEAF
TRBV27	TRBD1	TRBJ2-7	ASSFGTGPYEQY
TRBV28	NA	TRBJ1-1	ASSTPLTEAF
TRBV27	TRBD2	TRBJ2-1	ASSPTGTSGSGWNEQF
TRBV7-2	NA	TRBJ1-2	ASSLVDSRAYGYT
TRBV7-3	NA	TRBJ2-7	ASIRGLEQY
TRBV5-1	TRBD1	TRBJ2-7	ASSLDRGRATYEQY
TRBV9	NA	TRBJ2-2	ASSTRQVNTGELF
TRBV7-8	TRBD2	TRBJ2-7	ASSPGTSGYYEQY
TRBV9	NA	TRBJ2-2	ASSVKAGKRVRYIGELF
TRBV5-1	NA	TRBJ1-1	ASSLDFREGTEAF
TRBV5-6	TRBD2	TRBJ2-1	ASSFVSSGRDNEQF
TRBV2	TRBD1	TRBJ2-5	ASTADRGQQETQY
TRBV27	NA	TRBJ2-7	ASSLSPGLSSYEQY
TRBV9	NA	TRBJ2-7	ASSVDTSGYYEQY
TRBV14	NA	TRBJ2-7	ASSRLSSYEQY
TRBV4-3	NA	TRBJ1-4	ASSRLTGRVATNEKLF
TRBV11-2	TRBD1	TRBJ2-7	ASSLGAGGGYEQY
TRBV9	NA	TRBJ1-4	ASSPWTVATNEKLF
TRBV5-4	NA	TRBJ2-3	ASSFGESLRTDTQY
TRBV4-1	TRBD2	TRBJ2-7	ASSQDVAGGLRYEQY
TRBV9	TRBD2	TRBJ2-7	ASSDSGSATYEQY
TRBV11-2	NA	TRBJ2-5	ASSQARETQY
TRBV7-9	NA	TRBJ1-2	ASSLSGGEGYT
TRBV9	NA	TRBJ2-7	ASSVASDRSSYEQY
TRBV7-2	NA	TRBJ2-7	ASSLFSGSSYEQY
TRBV7-9	NA	TRBJ1-2	ASSLRRAEGYT
TRBV27	TRBD1	TRBJ2-1	ASSWDSYNEQF
TRBV30	NA	TRBJ1-1	AWNEDGMNTEAF
TRBV5-1	TRBD2	TRBJ2-7	ASSEGLAGGTYEQY
TRBV18	NA	TRBJ2-7	ASSPEGYEQY
TRBV19	TRBD1	TRBJ2-7	ASSPWTGGYEQY
TRBV27	NA	TRBJ1-2	ASSSTRLDGYT